A selection of T cell receptor beta chains follows, all from one sample in a study of T cell responses to AZD1222 COVID-19 vaccine. Profiled with immunoSEQ multiplex PCR; TCRdb holds only in-frame clones, not every one. The repertoire holds 92,000 or so clones, with roughly 88% as singletons. This specimen was peripheral blood, taken on day 0 of AZD1222 vaccination. The source of these receptors is an adult in good health. The CDR3 runs from the conserved cysteine through the conserved F or W. D genes are given only for firm matches. Rows may omit the clone size; those that give it use once, few, many or a size class.

CDR3aa: CSVWYLGANVLTF
CDR3nt: TGCAGCGTGTGGTATCTCGGGGCCAACGTCCTGACTTTC
j_gene: TRBJ2-6
abundance: .
v_gene: TRBV29-1
d_gene: .

CDR3aa: CASSRRTSGSDEQFF
CDR3nt: TGTGCCAGCAGTCGGCGGACTAGCGGGAGCGATGAGCAGTTCTTC
j_gene: TRBJ2-1
abundance: .
v_gene: TRBV27
d_gene: TRBD2

CDR3aa: CASSPDPGGSETQYF
CDR3nt: TGTGCCAGCAGCCCGGATCCGGGAGGAAGTGAGACCCAGTACTTC
j_gene: TRBJ2-5
abundance: .
v_gene: TRBV7-3
d_gene: TRBD2

CDR3aa: CASTFGPSSYNEQFF
CDR3nt: TGTGCCAGCACCTTTGGACCCAGCTCCTACAATGAGCAGTTCTTC
j_gene: TRBJ2-1
abundance: .
v_gene: TRBV21-1
d_gene: .

CDR3aa: CASSSGQGASNEQYF
CDR3nt: TGTGCTAGCAGCTCAGGACAGGGGGCGTCCAACGAGCAGTACTTC
j_gene: TRBJ2-7
abundance: .
v_gene: TRBV7-7
d_gene: TRBD1

CDR3aa: CASSRIGNTEAFF
CDR3nt: TGTGCCAGCAGCAGGATTGGGAACACTGAAGCTTTCTTT
j_gene: TRBJ1-1
abundance: .
v_gene: TRBV7-2
d_gene: .

CDR3aa: CASSDGTATYNEQFF
CDR3nt: TGTGCCAGCAGCGACGGGACGGCTACCTACAATGAGCAGTTCTTC
j_gene: TRBJ2-1
abundance: few
v_gene: TRBV7-8
d_gene: .

CDR3aa: CASSIDRAGGKADTEAFF
CDR3nt: TGTGCCAGTAGTATAGATCGGGCAGGGGGCAAGGCGGACACTGAAGCTTTCTTT
j_gene: TRBJ1-1
abundance: .
v_gene: TRBV19
d_gene: TRBD1

CDR3aa: CASSRWTEETQYF
CDR3nt: TGTGCCAGCAGCCGCTGGACAGAAGAGACCCAGTACTTC
j_gene: TRBJ2-5
abundance: .
v_gene: TRBV7-3
d_gene: .

CDR3aa: CASGSVRKGGSEETQYF
CDR3nt: TGTGCCAGCGGTTCGGTTAGGAAGGGGGGTTCGGAGGAGACCCAGTACTTC
j_gene: TRBJ2-5
abundance: .
v_gene: TRBV7-9
d_gene: .

CDR3aa: CASSIAFGTSGTNEQFF
CDR3nt: TGTGCCAGTAGTATAGCGTTCGGGACTAGCGGGACAAATGAGCAGTTCTTC
j_gene: TRBJ2-1
abundance: .
v_gene: TRBV19
d_gene: TRBD2

CDR3aa: CASSLGQITYEQYF
CDR3nt: TGTGCCAGCAGTTTAGGACAAATTACCTACGAGCAGTACTTC
j_gene: TRBJ2-7
abundance: .
v_gene: TRBV28
d_gene: .

CDR3aa: CASSQAGGGRGTDTQYF
CDR3nt: TGCGCCAGCAGCCAAGCTGGGGGGGGGCGAGGCACAGATACGCAGTATTTT
j_gene: TRBJ2-3
abundance: .
v_gene: TRBV4-1
d_gene: .

CDR3aa: CASSQVGGQGTAGANVLTF
CDR3nt: TGCGCCAGCAGCCAAGTGGGGGGACAGGGAACAGCTGGGGCCAACGTCCTGACTTTC
j_gene: TRBJ2-6
abundance: .
v_gene: TRBV4-1
d_gene: TRBD1

CDR3aa: CASSPDRGTGNTIYF
CDR3nt: TGTGCCAGCAGCCCGGACAGGGGTACTGGAAACACCATATATTTT
j_gene: TRBJ1-3
abundance: .
v_gene: TRBV6-2/TRBV6-3
d_gene: TRBD1

CDR3aa: CAWRQSDTQYF
CDR3nt: TGTGCCTGGAGACAGTCAGATACGCAGTATTTT
j_gene: TRBJ2-3
abundance: .
v_gene: TRBV30
d_gene: .

CDR3aa: CASSLDSGGNQPQHF
CDR3nt: TGCGCCAGCAGCCTGGACTCGGGTGGCAATCAGCCCCAGCATTTT
j_gene: TRBJ1-5
abundance: .
v_gene: TRBV5-1
d_gene: .

CDR3aa: CAWSAVDYNEQFF
CDR3nt: TGTGCCTGGAGTGCTGTGGATTACAATGAGCAGTTCTTC
j_gene: TRBJ2-1
abundance: .
v_gene: TRBV30
d_gene: .

CDR3aa: CASSSGTGPYEQYF
CDR3nt: TGTGCCAGCAGCTCCGGGACAGGGCCCTACGAGCAGTACTTC
j_gene: TRBJ2-7
abundance: few
v_gene: TRBV11-2
d_gene: TRBD1

CDR3aa: CASSLGTTGISGNQPQHF
CDR3nt: TGTGCCAGCAGCTTAGGGACCACAGGGATTTCGGGCAATCAGCCCCAGCATTTT
j_gene: TRBJ1-5
abundance: .
v_gene: TRBV7-2
d_gene: .

CDR3aa: CASSFRGGNQPQHF
CDR3nt: TGTGCCAGCAGTTTCCGGGGGGGCAATCAGCCCCAGCATTTT
j_gene: TRBJ1-5
abundance: .
v_gene: TRBV27
d_gene: .

CDR3aa: CASSGLLTDTQYF
CDR3nt: TGCGCCAGCAGCGGACTTCTCACAGATACGCAGTATTTT
j_gene: TRBJ2-3
abundance: .
v_gene: TRBV5-1
d_gene: .

CDR3aa: CASSLGSGGQETQYF
CDR3nt: TGCGCCAGCAGCTTGGGAAGCGGGGGACAAGAGACCCAGTACTTC
j_gene: TRBJ2-5
abundance: once
v_gene: TRBV5-1
d_gene: TRBD2

CDR3aa: CASSSDRARGTDTQYF
CDR3nt: TGTGCCAGCAGCTCCGACAGGGCACGGGGAACAGATACGCAGTATTTT
j_gene: TRBJ2-3
abundance: .
v_gene: TRBV11-2
d_gene: TRBD1

CDR3aa: CASSSGTRYNEQFF
CDR3nt: TGCGCCAGCAGTTCCGGGACTAGATACAATGAGCAGTTCTTC
j_gene: TRBJ2-1
abundance: .
v_gene: TRBV5-1
d_gene: TRBD2

CDR3aa: CASCAGWGPDTQYF
CDR3nt: TGTGCTAGTTGCGCGGGGTGGGGGCCAGATACGCAGTATTTT
j_gene: TRBJ2-3
abundance: .
v_gene: TRBV12-5
d_gene: .

CDR3aa: CASSFHRNEQYF
CDR3nt: TGTGCCAGCAGCTTCCACAGGAACGAGCAGTACTTC
j_gene: TRBJ2-7
abundance: .
v_gene: TRBV7-9
d_gene: .

CDR3aa: CASSQKGGPGELFF
CDR3nt: TGTGCCAGCAGCCAAAAAGGGGGACCCGGGGAGCTGTTTTTT
j_gene: TRBJ2-2
abundance: .
v_gene: TRBV3-1/TRBV3-2
d_gene: .

CDR3aa: CASSGQGVLETQYF
CDR3nt: TGTGCCAGCTCCGGCCAGGGGGTTTTAGAGACCCAGTACTTC
j_gene: TRBJ2-5
abundance: .
v_gene: TRBV6-6
d_gene: TRBD1

CDR3aa: CASTTLAGGPLSEQYF
CDR3nt: TGTGCCAGCACTACACTAGCGGGAGGGCCCCTCTCCGAGCAGTACTTC
j_gene: TRBJ2-7
abundance: .
v_gene: TRBV27
d_gene: TRBD2

CDR3aa: CASSLAGGRDTQYF
CDR3nt: TGTGCCAGCAGTTTAGCAGGGGGCAGAGATACGCAGTATTTT
j_gene: TRBJ2-3
abundance: .
v_gene: TRBV27
d_gene: TRBD1

CDR3aa: CASSQEEGQAYNEQFF
CDR3nt: TGCGCCAGCAGCCAAGAAGAGGGGCAGGCCTACAATGAGCAGTTCTTC
j_gene: TRBJ2-1
abundance: .
v_gene: TRBV4-1
d_gene: .

CDR3aa: CASRKLAGQTDTQYF
CDR3nt: TGTGCCAGCAGGAAACTAGCGGGACAGACAGATACGCAGTATTTT
j_gene: TRBJ2-3
abundance: .
v_gene: TRBV2
d_gene: TRBD2

CDR3aa: CASSQDSRFNTGELFF
CDR3nt: TGTGCCAGCAGCCAAGATAGTCGATTTAACACCGGGGAGCTGTTTTTT
j_gene: TRBJ2-2
abundance: .
v_gene: TRBV3-1/TRBV3-2
d_gene: .

CDR3aa: CASSQPGQGYNEQFF
CDR3nt: TGTGCCAGCAGCCAACCGGGACAGGGATACAATGAGCAGTTCTTC
j_gene: TRBJ2-1
abundance: once
v_gene: TRBV3-1/TRBV3-2
d_gene: TRBD1

CDR3aa: CAISESTRGGYQPQHF
CDR3nt: TGTGCCATCAGTGAGTCGACTCGAGGGGGTTATCAGCCCCAGCATTTT
j_gene: TRBJ1-5
abundance: .
v_gene: TRBV10-3
d_gene: .

CDR3aa: CASSKVVNRGSYSYNEQFF
CDR3nt: TGTGCCAGCAGCAAAGTAGTTAATCGTGGGAGCTACTCCTACAATGAGCAGTTCTTC
j_gene: TRBJ2-1
abundance: .
v_gene: TRBV21-1
d_gene: .

CDR3aa: CASSRGIYEQYF
CDR3nt: TGTGCCAGCAGCCGCGGGATTTACGAGCAGTACTTC
j_gene: TRBJ2-7
abundance: once
v_gene: TRBV2
d_gene: .

CDR3aa: CASGVAGGTEAFF
CDR3nt: TGTGCCAGCGGCGTAGCAGGGGGCACTGAAGCTTTCTTT
j_gene: TRBJ1-1
abundance: .
v_gene: TRBV6-6
d_gene: TRBD1

CDR3aa: CASNLGQAYEQYF
CDR3nt: TGTGCCAGCAATCTAGGACAGGCCTACGAGCAGTACTTC
j_gene: TRBJ2-7
abundance: .
v_gene: TRBV2
d_gene: TRBD1

CDR3aa: CASSPTGRGEQYF
CDR3nt: TGTGCCAGCAGCCCGACAGGGAGGGGGGAGCAGTACTTC
j_gene: TRBJ2-7
abundance: .
v_gene: TRBV3-1/TRBV3-2
d_gene: .

CDR3aa: CASSARDTQYF
CDR3nt: TGTGCCAGCAGTGCCAGGGATACGCAGTATTTT
j_gene: TRBJ2-3
abundance: .
v_gene: TRBV12-3/TRBV12-4
d_gene: .

CDR3aa: CASSQGTGGYEQYF
CDR3nt: TGTGCCAGCAGCCAAGGGACAGGGGGGTACGAGCAGTACTTC
j_gene: TRBJ2-7
abundance: .
v_gene: TRBV3-1/TRBV3-2
d_gene: TRBD1

CDR3aa: CASSFGEGAQEQYF
CDR3nt: TGTGCCAGCAGCTTCGGAGAGGGGGCACAAGAGCAGTACTTC
j_gene: TRBJ2-7
abundance: .
v_gene: TRBV7-9
d_gene: TRBD1

CDR3aa: CASSLGGYNEQFF
CDR3nt: TGTGCCAGCAGCCTAGGGGGCTACAATGAGCAGTTCTTC
j_gene: TRBJ2-1
abundance: .
v_gene: TRBV14
d_gene: .

CDR3aa: CASSPRGGGNQPQHF
CDR3nt: TGTGCCAGCAGCCCCCGAGGGGGCGGCAATCAGCCCCAGCATTTT
j_gene: TRBJ1-5
abundance: .
v_gene: TRBV9
d_gene: TRBD1

CDR3aa: CASSRKGLAGEIEQFF
CDR3nt: TGTGCCAGCAGCCGGAAGGGACTAGCGGGAGAGATTGAGCAGTTCTTC
j_gene: TRBJ2-1
abundance: .
v_gene: TRBV7-8
d_gene: TRBD2

CDR3aa: CATRDGPEGDTDTQYF
CDR3nt: TGTGCCACCAGGGACGGGCCGGAGGGGGACACAGATACGCAGTATTTT
j_gene: TRBJ2-3
abundance: once
v_gene: TRBV24-1
d_gene: .

CDR3aa: CAISESRGAAGELFF
CDR3nt: TGTGCCATCAGTGAGTCGCGGGGGGCAGCCGGGGAGCTGTTTTTT
j_gene: TRBJ2-2
abundance: .
v_gene: TRBV10-3
d_gene: TRBD2

CDR3aa: CASSSMGGPLRTEAFF
CDR3nt: TGTGCCAGCAGTTCCATGGGGGGCCCTCTAAGAACTGAAGCTTTCTTT
j_gene: TRBJ1-1
abundance: .
v_gene: TRBV6-5
d_gene: .

CDR3aa: CASSIAARGGRSGNTIYF
CDR3nt: TGTGCCAGTAGTATAGCGGCCCGGGGAGGAAGATCTGGAAACACCATATATTTT
j_gene: TRBJ1-3
abundance: .
v_gene: TRBV19
d_gene: .

CDR3aa: CASSLEDRAPYYGYTF
CDR3nt: TGTGCCAGCAGCTTAGAGGACAGGGCCCCTTACTATGGCTACACCTTC
j_gene: TRBJ1-2
abundance: .
v_gene: TRBV7-8
d_gene: TRBD1